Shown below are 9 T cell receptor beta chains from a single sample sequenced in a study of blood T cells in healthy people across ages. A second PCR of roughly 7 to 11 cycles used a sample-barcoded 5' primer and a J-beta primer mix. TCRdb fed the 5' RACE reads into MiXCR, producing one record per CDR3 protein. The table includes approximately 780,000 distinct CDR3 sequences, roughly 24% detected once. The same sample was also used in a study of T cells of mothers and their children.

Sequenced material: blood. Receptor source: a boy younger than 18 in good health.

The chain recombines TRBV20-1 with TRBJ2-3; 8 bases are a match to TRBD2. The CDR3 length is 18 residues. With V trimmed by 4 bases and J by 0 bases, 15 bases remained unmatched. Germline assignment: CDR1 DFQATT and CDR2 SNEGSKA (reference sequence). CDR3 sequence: CSAKRSTGTRSSTDTQYF. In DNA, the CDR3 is TGCAGTGCTAAACGATCGACCGGGACTAGATCTAGCACAGATACGCAGTATTTT.

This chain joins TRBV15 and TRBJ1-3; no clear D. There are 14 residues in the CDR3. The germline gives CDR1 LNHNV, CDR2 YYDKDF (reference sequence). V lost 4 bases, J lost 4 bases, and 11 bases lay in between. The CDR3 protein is CATSKGTTGNTIYF. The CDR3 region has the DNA TGTGCCACCAGCAAGGGCACAACGGGAAACACCATATATTTT.

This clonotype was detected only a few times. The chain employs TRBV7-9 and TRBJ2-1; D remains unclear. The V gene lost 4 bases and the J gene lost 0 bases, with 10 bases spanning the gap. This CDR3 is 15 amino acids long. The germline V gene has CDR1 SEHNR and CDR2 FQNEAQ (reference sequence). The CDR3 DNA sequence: TGTGCCAGCAGCTACCCGGTCGGCTCCTACAATGAGCAGTTCTTC. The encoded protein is CASSYPVGSYNEQFF.

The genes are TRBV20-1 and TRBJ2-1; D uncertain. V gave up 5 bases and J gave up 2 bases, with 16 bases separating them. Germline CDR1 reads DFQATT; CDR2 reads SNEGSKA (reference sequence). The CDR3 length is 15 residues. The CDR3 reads CSAPSSFTPYNEQFF. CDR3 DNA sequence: TGCAGTGCTCCTTCCTCCTTCACCCCCTACAATGAGCAGTTCTTC.

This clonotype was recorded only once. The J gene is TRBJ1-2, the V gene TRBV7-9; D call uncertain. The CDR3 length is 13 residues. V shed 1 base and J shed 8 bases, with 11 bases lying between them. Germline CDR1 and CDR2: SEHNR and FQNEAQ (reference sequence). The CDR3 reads CASSLEADRGYTF. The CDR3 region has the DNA TGTGCCAGCAGCTTAGAGGCCGACCGGGGCTACACCTTC.

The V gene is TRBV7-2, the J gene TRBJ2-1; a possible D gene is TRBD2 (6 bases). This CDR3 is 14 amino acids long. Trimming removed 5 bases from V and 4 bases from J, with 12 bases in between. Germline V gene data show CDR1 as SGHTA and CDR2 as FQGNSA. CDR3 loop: CASSAGLLYNEQFF. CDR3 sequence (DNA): TGTGCCAGCAGCGCCGGACTACTATACAATGAGCAGTTCTTC.

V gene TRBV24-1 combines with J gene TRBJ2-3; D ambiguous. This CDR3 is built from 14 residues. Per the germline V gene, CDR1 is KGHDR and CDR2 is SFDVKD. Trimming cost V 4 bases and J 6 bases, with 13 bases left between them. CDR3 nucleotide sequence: TGTGCCACCAGTGACCCCGTCTTCCCCGATACGCAGTATTTT. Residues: CATSDPVFPDTQYF.

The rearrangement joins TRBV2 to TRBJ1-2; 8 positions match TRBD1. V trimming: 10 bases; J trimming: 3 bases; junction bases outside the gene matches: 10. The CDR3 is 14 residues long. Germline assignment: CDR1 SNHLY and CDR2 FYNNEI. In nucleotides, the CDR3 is TGTGCCACCACTCTTGGGACAGGCTACTATGGCTACACCTTC. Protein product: CATTLGTGYYGYTF.

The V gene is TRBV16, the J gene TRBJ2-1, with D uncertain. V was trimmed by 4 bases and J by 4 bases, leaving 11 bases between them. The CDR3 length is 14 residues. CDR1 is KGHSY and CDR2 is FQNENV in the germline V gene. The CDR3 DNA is TGTGCCAGCAGCCCTCAATCGGATTACAATGAGCAGTTCTTC. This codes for CASSPQSDYNEQFF.